Included here is one T cell receptor (beta chain) sequence, with context. There are a few counts of this clonotype. The clone's antigen remains unknown. Within one base of it there is no much larger clone, and no base qualities were kept. This specimen's time point label, per the study, means: newly diagnosed GD, antithyroid drugs for less than 3 months. For both TCR sequencing and RNA sequencing, RNA was extracted from PBMCs using TRIzol. The diagnosis of Graves' disease was made according to American Thyroid Association guidelines. The patients came from an endocrinology department in Xi'an, China. From each patient, 7.5 to 9.5 milliliters of peripheral blood was collected into an EDTA anticoagulant tube. PBMCs were isolated by Ficoll Paque Plus density gradient separation without further T cell sorting. RNA quality was checked with an Agilent 2100 Bioanalyzer and agarose gel, and concentration with a NanoDrop 2000.

Receptor amplification or capture employed multiplex PCR. Data came from an Illumina HiSeq 4000. TCR beta libraries were built with iRepertoire HTBI primers and Arm-PCR amplification of CDR3 regions. Gel purification was performed on PCR products prior to sequencing. As for how the authors treated the data: A total of roughly 65 TRBV and some 15 TRBJ segments were identified across samples and were used for gene usage analysis of CDR3 amino acid clonotypes. Filtered high-quality paired reads were merged into contigs using COPE and FqMerger. BLAST was used to align contigs to IMGT TRBV, TRBD and TRBJ reference genes, and CDR3 was defined according to IMGT. Clonotypes above 0.1% frequency were classified as highly expanded clones. Shannon entropy was used to measure repertoire diversity, and the Gini coefficient was used to measure V-J evenness. A clonotype found in more than one individual was treated as public. Using fastp trimming at Q25 and MiXCR clonotype assembly, TCRdb reanalyzed the public sequencing data and kept in-frame beta chains. Rows matching on CDR3 protein sequence are summarized as one entry with the most common DNA and genes. It is TCRdb's table, rather than the study itself, that gives the V and J calls and clone size. This sample gives about 430,000 distinct CDR3 sequences in total; 15% of them show up just once. In total, the top ten clones hold about 8.3% of the sample.

The sample comes from a study of regulatory T cells in long-lasting Graves disease (dated by TCRdb to 2020 to 2022). Regarding the study in general: In the newly diagnosed Graves' disease group, patients had been taking antithyroid drugs for less than 3 months. Persistent Graves' disease patients were compared with newly diagnosed Graves' disease patients by peripheral blood TCR sequencing and RNA sequencing. A total of around 35 samples were covered by TCR sequencing, comprising some 13 persistent and 20 newly diagnosed Graves' disease patients. The study was registered as a clinical trial and conducted in China.

A distance of 14 bases separates the germline ends of V and J, which lose 4 bases and 4 bases respectively. The CDR3 spans 13 residues, from the cysteine through the phenylalanine. Of all the DNA, just the CDR3 is kept, 39 bases in frame from base 1. For CDR1 and CDR2, the germline V gene lists SQVTM and ANQGSEA. The paper as a whole reports these results and caveats: Peripheral blood alone was examined, since thyroid tissue, which constituted the primary lesion, could not be accessed. TRBV28, TRBJ1-2 and TRBJ2-5 were preferentially used in persistent disease, while TRBV20-1 and TRBJ2-1 were favored in newly diagnosed disease. Sequencing and analysis were restricted to the TCR beta chain. Persistent Graves' disease patients showed lower TCR Shannon entropy and fewer highly expanded clones than newly diagnosed patients, suggesting clonal expansion. The small sample size was acknowledged by the authors as a limitation that may reduce accuracy. A larger number of public clonotypes was shared among persistent patients (approximately 2,600) than among newly diagnosed patients (about 990).

The same data also went into a second study, on T cells in Graves' hyperthyroidism and ophthalmopathy. The second paper further reports: Stable Graves' hyperthyroidism was defined as no progression to ophthalmopathy during 18 months of follow-up. Hyperthyroidism patients were newly diagnosed, had a disease duration of under 2 months, and were aged 18 to 65 years. Exclusion was applied to patients with uncontrolled infections, other autoimmune diseases, pregnancy or lactation. Diagnoses were established on the basis of clinical symptoms, serum thyroxine and TRAb, thyroid ultrasound, and orbital computed tomography. For the first round of RT-PCR on the TCR CDR3, the HTBI primer set was used together with the Qiagen OneStep RT-PCR kit. Most expanded thyroid clonotypes (frequency above 0.001) were also found in blood, which suggests that blood repertoires may mirror thyroid immune responses. A 13 V-J signature model separated ophthalmopathy from stable hyperthyroidism, with just over 85% sensitivity and just under 84% specificity in cross-validation and 80%/75% in testing. In validation, the model predicted progression to ophthalmopathy with 65% to 71% sensitivity and approximately 72% specificity, a median of around six months before onset. To identify TCR V-J signatures that set the groups apart, the researchers used a discovery cohort of 100 patients, made up of fewer than 50 with Graves' ophthalmopathy and about 60 with stable Graves' hyperthyroidism. Prospective prediction of ophthalmopathy was tested in an independent validation cohort of 18 hyperthyroidism patients and around 16 patients who later progressed to ophthalmopathy. For training and testing, the roughly 100 patients in the discovery cohort were randomly divided in a 7:3 ratio. In addition, the study compared T-cell repertoires in thyroid tissue and in blood from several Graves' hyperthyroidism patients. After blood sampling, hyperthyroidism patients were treated with methimazole at a starting dose of 30 mg daily, and ophthalmopathy patients were treated with high-dose intravenous methylprednisolone. Libraries were constructed in a second round of multiplex PCR, after which size selection and purification were performed. Paired-end sequencing of the libraries was performed with 100 bp reads on an Illumina HiSeq2000. SOAPnuke was used to process the raw data, throwing out any read that contained adapters or uncalled bases, had a mean Phred below 15, or lacked an exact constant-primer or identifier match. High-quality paired reads were merged with COPE v1.2.5, and unique nucleotide sequences were defined as clonotypes. MiTCR v1.1 was used to align clonotypes to the IMGT TRBV, TRBD and TRBJ reference segments. Only V-J combinations with frequency above 0.0001, covering about 99% of repertoires, were analysed. The TCS score was defined as F50 (clonal expansion) divided by E x V (chaos), with BLOSUM62-based TCRdist calculated between CDR3 peptides within each V-J. Welch's t-statistics and random forest reduced just over 500 V-J features to 13, which were used in a naive Bayes classifier (R e1071). Sample size was not statistically predetermined, and investigators were not blinded to group allocation. The paper reports TCR Vbeta CDR3 sequencing of some 140 peripheral blood samples: under 45 ophthalmopathy, over 70 hyperthyroidism and approximately 17 progressor patients.

The sequenced sample was peripheral blood mononuclear cells (PBMCs), obtained at new diagnosis, from a patient treated with antithyroid drugs. The sequence came from a woman between 40 and 55 years old with Graves disease. Donor details come from another sample of the same person, matched by shared clones. The chain is encoded by TRBV29-1 joined to TRBJ2-7; a tentative D match to TRBD2 spans 6 bases. In nucleotide form, the sequence is TGCAGCGTTGTCATTAGCGGAGCGTACGAGCAGTACTTC. This gives the protein CSVVISGAYEQYF.